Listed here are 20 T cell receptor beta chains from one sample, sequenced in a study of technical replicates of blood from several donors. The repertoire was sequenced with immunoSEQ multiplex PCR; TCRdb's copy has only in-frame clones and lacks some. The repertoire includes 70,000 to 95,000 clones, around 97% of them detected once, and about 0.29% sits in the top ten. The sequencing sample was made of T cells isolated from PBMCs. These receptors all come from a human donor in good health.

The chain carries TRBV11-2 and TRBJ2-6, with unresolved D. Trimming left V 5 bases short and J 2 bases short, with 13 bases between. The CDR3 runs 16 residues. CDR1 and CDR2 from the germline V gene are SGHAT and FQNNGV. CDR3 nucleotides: TGTGCCAGCAGCCCCGGTCATAATGCTGGGGCCAACGTCCTGACTTTC. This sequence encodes CASSPGHNAGANVLTF.

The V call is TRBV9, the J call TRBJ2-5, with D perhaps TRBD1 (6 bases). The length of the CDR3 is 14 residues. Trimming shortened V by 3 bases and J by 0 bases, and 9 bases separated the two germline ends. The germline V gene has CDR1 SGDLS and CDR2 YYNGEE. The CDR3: CASSGRQDQETQYF. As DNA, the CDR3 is TGTGCCAGCAGCGGACGACAGGACCAAGAGACCCAGTACTTC.

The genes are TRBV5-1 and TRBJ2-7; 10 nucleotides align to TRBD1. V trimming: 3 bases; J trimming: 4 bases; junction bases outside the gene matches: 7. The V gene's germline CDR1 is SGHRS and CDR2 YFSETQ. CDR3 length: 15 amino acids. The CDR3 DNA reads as TGCGCCAGCAGCTCAAGACAGGGGGCTAAGTACGAGCAGTACTTC. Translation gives CASSSRQGAKYEQYF.

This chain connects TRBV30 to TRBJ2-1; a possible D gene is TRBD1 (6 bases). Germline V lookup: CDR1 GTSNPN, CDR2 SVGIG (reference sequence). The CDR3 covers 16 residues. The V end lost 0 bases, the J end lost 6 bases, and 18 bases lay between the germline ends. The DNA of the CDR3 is TGTGCCTGGAGTGTACTGAGGGGGATATCCGGCAATGAGCAGTTCTTC. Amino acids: CAWSVLRGISGNEQFF.

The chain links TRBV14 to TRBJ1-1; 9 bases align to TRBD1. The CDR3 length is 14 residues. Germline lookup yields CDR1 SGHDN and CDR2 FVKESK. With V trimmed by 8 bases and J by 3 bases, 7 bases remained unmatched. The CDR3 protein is CASSTGGWDTEAFF. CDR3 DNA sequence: TGTGCCAGCTCTACAGGGGGCTGGGACACTGAAGCTTTCTTT.

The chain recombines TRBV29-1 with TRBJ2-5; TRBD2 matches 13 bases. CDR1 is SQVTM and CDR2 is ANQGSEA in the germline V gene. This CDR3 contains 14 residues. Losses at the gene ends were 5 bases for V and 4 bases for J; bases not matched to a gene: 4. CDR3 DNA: TGCAGCGTTTGGACTAGCGGGAGTGGAGAGACCCAGTACTTC. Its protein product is CSVWTSGSGETQYF.

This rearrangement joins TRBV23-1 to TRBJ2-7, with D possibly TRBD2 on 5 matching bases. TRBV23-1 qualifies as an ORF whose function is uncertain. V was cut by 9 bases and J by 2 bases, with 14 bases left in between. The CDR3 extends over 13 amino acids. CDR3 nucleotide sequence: TGCGCCAGTCCGGGAATCGGACCCTACGAGCAGTACTTC. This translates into CASPGIGPYEQYF.

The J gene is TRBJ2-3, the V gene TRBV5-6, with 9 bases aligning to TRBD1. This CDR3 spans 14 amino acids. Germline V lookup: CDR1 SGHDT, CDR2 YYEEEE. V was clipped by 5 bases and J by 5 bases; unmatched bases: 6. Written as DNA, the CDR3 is TGTGCCAGCAGACGGACAGGGGCACTAGATACGCAGTATTTT. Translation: CASRRTGALDTQYF.

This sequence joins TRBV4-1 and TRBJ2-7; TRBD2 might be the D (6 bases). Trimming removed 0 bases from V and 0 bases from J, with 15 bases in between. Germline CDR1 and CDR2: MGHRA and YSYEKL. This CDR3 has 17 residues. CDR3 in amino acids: CASSQDPSGTFSYEQYF. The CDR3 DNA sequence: TGCGCCAGCAGCCAAGATCCTTCCGGGACTTTCTCCTACGAGCAGTACTTC.

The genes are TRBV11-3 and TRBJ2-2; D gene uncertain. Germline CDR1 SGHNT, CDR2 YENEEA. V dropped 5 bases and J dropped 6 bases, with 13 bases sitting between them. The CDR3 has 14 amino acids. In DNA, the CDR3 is TGTGCCAGCAGCCCCCTTCCACTCCCCGGGGAGCTGTTTTTT. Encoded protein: CASSPLPLPGELFF.

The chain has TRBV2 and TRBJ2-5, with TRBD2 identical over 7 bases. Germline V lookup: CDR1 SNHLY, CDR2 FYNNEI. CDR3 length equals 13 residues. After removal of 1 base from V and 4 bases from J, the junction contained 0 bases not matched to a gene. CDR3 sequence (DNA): TGTGCCAGCAGTGAAGGCGGGAGAGAGACCCAGTACTTC. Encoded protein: CASSEGGRETQYF. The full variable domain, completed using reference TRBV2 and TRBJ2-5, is EPEVTQTPSHQVTQMGQEVILRCVPISNHLYFYWYRQILGQKVEFLVSFYNNEISEKSEIFDDQFSVERPDGSNFTLKIRSTKLEDSAMYFCASSEGGRETQYFGPGTRLLVL.

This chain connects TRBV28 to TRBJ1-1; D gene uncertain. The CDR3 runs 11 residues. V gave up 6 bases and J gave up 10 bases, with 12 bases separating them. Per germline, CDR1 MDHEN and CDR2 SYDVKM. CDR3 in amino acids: CASSRQQRAFF. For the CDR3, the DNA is TGTGCCAGCAGCCGACAACAACGAGCTTTCTTT.

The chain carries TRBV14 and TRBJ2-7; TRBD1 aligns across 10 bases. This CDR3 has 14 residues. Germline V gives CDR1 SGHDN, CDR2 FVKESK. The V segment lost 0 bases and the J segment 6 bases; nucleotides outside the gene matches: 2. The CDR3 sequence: CASSQEGQGFEQYF. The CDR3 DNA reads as TGTGCCAGCAGCCAAGAGGGACAGGGGTTCGAGCAGTACTTC. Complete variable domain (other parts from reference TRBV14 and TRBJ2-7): EAGVTQFPSHSVIEKGQTVTLRCDPISGHDNLYWYRRVMGKEIKFLLHFVKESKQDESGMPNNRFLAERTGGTYSTLKVQPAELEDSGVYFCASSQEGQGFEQYFGPGTRLTVT.

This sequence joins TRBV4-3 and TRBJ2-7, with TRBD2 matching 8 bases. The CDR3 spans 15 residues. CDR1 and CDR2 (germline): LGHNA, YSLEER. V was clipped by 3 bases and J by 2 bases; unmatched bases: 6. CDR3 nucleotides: TGCGCCAGCAGCCAGCGCGCTAGCGGGCCCTACGAGCAGTACTTC. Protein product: CASSQRASGPYEQYF.

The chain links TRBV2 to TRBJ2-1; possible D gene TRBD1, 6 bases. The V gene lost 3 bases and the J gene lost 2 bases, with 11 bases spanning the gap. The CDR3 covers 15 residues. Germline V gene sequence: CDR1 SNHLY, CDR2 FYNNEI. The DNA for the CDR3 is TGTGCCAGCAGTGATACAGGGTTAGCCTACAATGAGCAGTTCTTC. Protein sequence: CASSDTGLAYNEQFF.

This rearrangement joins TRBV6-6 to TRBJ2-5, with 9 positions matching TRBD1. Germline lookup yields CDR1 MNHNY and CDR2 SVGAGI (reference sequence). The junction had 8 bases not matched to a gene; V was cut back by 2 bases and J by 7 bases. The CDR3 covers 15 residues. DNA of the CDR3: TGTGCCAGCAGTTACGGGCGGGACAGGGATGCGACCCAGTACTTC. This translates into CASSYGRDRDATQYF.

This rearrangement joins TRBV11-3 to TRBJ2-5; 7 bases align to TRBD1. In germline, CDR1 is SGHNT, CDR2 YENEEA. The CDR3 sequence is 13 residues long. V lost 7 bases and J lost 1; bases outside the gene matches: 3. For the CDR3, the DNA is TGTGCCAGCACGGGACAGTCCCAAGAGACCCAGTACTTC. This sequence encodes CASTGQSQETQYF.

In nucleotides, the CDR3 is TGTGCCTGGAATGGTCTAGCGGGTCCAGATACGCAGTATTTT. Protein product: CAWNGLAGPDTQYF. This rearrangement joins TRBV30 to TRBJ2-3; TRBD2 agrees at 8 bases. V lost 4 bases, J lost 4 bases, and 7 bases stayed unmatched. The CDR3 length is 14 residues. CDR1 and CDR2 (germline): GTSNPN, SVGIG (reference sequence).

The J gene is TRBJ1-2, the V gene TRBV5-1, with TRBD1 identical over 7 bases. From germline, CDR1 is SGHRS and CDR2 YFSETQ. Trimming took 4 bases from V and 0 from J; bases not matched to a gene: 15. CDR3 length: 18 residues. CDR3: CASSTRPGQNYTNYGYTF. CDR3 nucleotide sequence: TGCGCCAGCAGCACACGTCCGGGACAGAACTATACTAACTATGGCTACACCTTC.

CDR3 nucleotide sequence: TGTGCCAGCAGTGGCCATGACAGGCCCGGCAGGGCTGAAGCTTTCTTT. This codes for CASSGHDRPGRAEAFF. The chain employs TRBV6-1 and TRBJ1-1; a weak D match, TRBD1 (6 bases). This CDR3 has 16 residues. V was clipped by 4 bases and J by 6 bases, with 21 bases between them. The germline V gene has CDR1 MNHNS and CDR2 SASEGT.